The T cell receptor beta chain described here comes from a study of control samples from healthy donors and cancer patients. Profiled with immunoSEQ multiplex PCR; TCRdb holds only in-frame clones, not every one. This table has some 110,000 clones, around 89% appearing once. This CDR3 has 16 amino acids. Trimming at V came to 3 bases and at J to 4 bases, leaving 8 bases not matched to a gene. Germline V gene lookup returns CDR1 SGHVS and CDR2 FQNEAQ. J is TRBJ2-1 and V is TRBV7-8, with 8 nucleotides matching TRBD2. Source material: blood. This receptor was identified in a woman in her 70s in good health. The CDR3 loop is CASSFSGGGQYNEQFF. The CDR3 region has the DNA TGTGCCAGCAGCTTCAGTGGCGGGGGGCAATACAATGAGCAGTTCTTC.